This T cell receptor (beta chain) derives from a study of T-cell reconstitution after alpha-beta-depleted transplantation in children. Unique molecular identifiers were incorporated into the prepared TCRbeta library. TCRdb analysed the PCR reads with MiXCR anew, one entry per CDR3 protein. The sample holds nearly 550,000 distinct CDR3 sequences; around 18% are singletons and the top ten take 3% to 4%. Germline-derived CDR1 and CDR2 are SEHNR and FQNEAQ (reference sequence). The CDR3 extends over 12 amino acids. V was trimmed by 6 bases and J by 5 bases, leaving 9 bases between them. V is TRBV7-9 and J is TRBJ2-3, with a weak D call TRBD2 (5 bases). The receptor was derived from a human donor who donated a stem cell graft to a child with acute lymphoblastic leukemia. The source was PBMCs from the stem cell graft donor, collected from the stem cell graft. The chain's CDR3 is CASRRERDTQYF. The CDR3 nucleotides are TGTGCCAGCAGGAGGGAGAGAGATACGCAGTATTTT.